One sample yielded the 28 T cell receptor beta chains listed below, sequenced in a study of blood T cell repertoires in COVID-19. Repertoires were generated with immunoSEQ multiplex PCR, while TCRdb's copy carries only in-frame clones and drops some. Altogether some 320,000 clones are present, 85% to 90% being singletons, with the ten largest covering 11%. The sample consisted of peripheral blood. The receptors here all came from a woman in her 30s with COVID-19, enrolled during active disease.

This clone was recorded only once. The chain has TRBV18 and TRBJ2-3, with D maybe TRBD2 (5 bases). V lost 0 bases to trimming and J lost 2 bases, with 21 bases between them. Germline CDR1 KGHSH, CDR2 LQKENI. The CDR3 is 19 amino acids. The DNA of the CDR3 is TGTGCCAGCTCACCACCGGTGTATGGTGGCGGAGGCCCCACAGATACGCAGTATTTT. It specifies CASSPPVYGGGGPTDTQYF. Full variable domain (missing parts from reference TRBV18 and TRBJ2-3): NAGVMQNPRHLVRRRGQEARLRCSPMKGHSHVYWYRQLPEEGLKFMVYLQKENIIDESGMPKERFSAEFPKEGPSILRIQQVVRGDSAAYFCASSPPVYGGGGPTDTQYFGPGTRLTVL.

The V call is TRBV28, the J call TRBJ2-7; 9 bases agree with TRBD1. V lost 10 bases, J lost 6 bases, and 10 bases stayed unmatched. Germline values: CDR1 MDHEN, CDR2 SYDVKM. The CDR3 totals 13 residues. The CDR3 is CAIHPGQGGEQYF. In DNA, the CDR3 is TGTGCCATACACCCGGGACAGGGTGGCGAGCAGTACTTC.

The rearrangement links TRBV3-1 (or the pseudogene TRBV3-2) to TRBJ2-7; TRBD2 matches at 8 bases. Unmatched junction bases numbered 14, after V lost 4 bases and J lost 3 bases. Looked up from germline, CDR1 is LGHDT and CDR2 is YNNKEL (reference sequence). The CDR3 runs 17 residues. The CDR3 spells CASSRSPRTGGIYEQYF. CDR3 DNA sequence: TGTGCCAGCAGCCGGAGCCCCCGGACGGGGGGGATCTACGAGCAGTACTTC.

This sequence joins TRBV27 and TRBJ2-7; TRBD2 agrees at 7 bases. CDR1 is MNHEY, CDR2 SMNVEV, per germline (reference sequence). This CDR3 spans 13 amino acids. V was pared by 4 bases and J by 2 bases, with 2 bases of the junction left unmatched. The CDR3 region has the DNA TGTGCCAGCAGTTGGGCGGGGGCCTACGAGCAGTACTTC. Translating gives CASSWAGAYEQYF.

The chain has TRBV12-5 and TRBJ1-1; D gene uncertain. Trimming took 3 bases from V and 1 from J, leaving 6 bases between them. Germline assignment: CDR1 LGHNT and CDR2 FRNRAP. The CDR3 runs to 13 residues. CDR3 protein: CASGFDRNTEAFF. For the CDR3, the DNA is TGTGCTAGTGGTTTTGATAGGAACACTGAAGCTTTCTTT.

This clone was seen a single time. The rearrangement joins TRBV25-1 to TRBJ1-4, with 12 bases aligning to TRBD1. Germline trimming cut 1 base from V and 8 bases from J; bases unmatched to any gene: 5. The CDR3 sequence is 16 residues long. CDR1 and CDR2 from the germline V gene are MGHDK and SYGVNS. The CDR3 loop is CASSELGQGAREKLFF. The DNA of the CDR3 is TGTGCCAGCAGTGAATTGGGACAGGGGGCGAGGGAAAAACTGTTTTTT.

This clone was observed once. The J gene is TRBJ2-1, the V gene TRBV7-8; TRBD2 matches 13 bases. Germline V CDR1 and CDR2: SGHVS, FQNEAQ. The junction had 13 bases not matched to a gene; V was cut back by 1 base and J by 7 bases. The CDR3 is made up of 19 amino acids. The CDR3 loop reads CASSLVPGVLAGGRNEQFF. In DNA, the CDR3 is TGTGCCAGCAGCTTAGTCCCTGGAGTACTAGCGGGGGGGCGAAATGAGCAGTTCTTC.

The chain recombines TRBV7-9 with TRBJ1-3, with D perhaps matching TRBD1 (5 bases). Germline CDR1 and CDR2: SEHNR and FQNEAQ (reference sequence). V was cut by 1 base and J by 4 bases, with 11 bases left in between. The CDR3 is 15 amino acids. CDR3 nucleotide sequence: TGTGCCAGCAGCTTAGTACAGGCCAGGGGAAACACCATATATTTT. Translating gives CASSLVQARGNTIYF.

The genes are TRBV19 and TRBJ1-1; D may be TRBD1 (6 bases). The CDR3 has 14 residues. Germline V CDR1 and CDR2: LNHDA, SQIVND (reference sequence). The germline V and J ends were trimmed by 8 bases and 1 base, with 14 bases remaining between them. For the CDR3, the DNA is TGTGCCAGTTCATACGGGACATCGAACACTGAAGCTTTCTTT. This sequence encodes CASSYGTSNTEAFF.

The chain is built from TRBV6-1 and TRBJ1-3, with D uncertain. The germline V gene has CDR1 MNHNS and CDR2 SASEGT. The CDR3 has 14 amino acids. The germline V and J ends were trimmed by 2 bases and 4 bases, with 9 bases remaining between them. CDR3 amino acids: CASSETVGGNTIYF. CDR3 coding DNA: TGTGCCAGCAGTGAAACGGTCGGGGGAAACACCATATATTTT.

The chain is built from TRBV28 and TRBJ2-5, with TRBD1 matching 10 bases. CDR1 is MDHEN and CDR2 is SYDVKM in the germline V gene. V was pared by 8 bases and J by 3 bases, with 21 bases of the junction left unmatched. The CDR3 is made up of 19 amino acids. CDR3 residues: CASGFPTLTGTGVEETQYF. CDR3 sequence (DNA): TGTGCCAGCGGATTCCCGACGCTCACCGGGACAGGGGTAGAAGAGACCCAGTACTTC.

The chain recombines TRBV3-1 (or the pseudogene TRBV3-2) with TRBJ1-1; no firm D call. CDR1 is LGHDT, CDR2 YNNKEL, per germline (reference sequence). The CDR3 runs to 16 residues. V was shortened by 1 base and J by 2 bases, with 14 bases between the two germline ends. The DNA for the CDR3 is TGTGCCAGCAGCCAAGGTGGCCGGGGAATAAACACTGAAGCTTTCTTT. Its protein product is CASSQGGRGINTEAFF.

The chain joins TRBV18 to TRBJ1-1; D may be TRBD1 (5 bases). V was trimmed by 4 bases and J by 1 base, leaving 13 bases between them. CDR3 length equals 15 residues. Per germline, CDR1 KGHSH and CDR2 LQKENI. CDR3 protein: CASSLMGGSNTEAFF. For the CDR3, the DNA is TGTGCCAGCTCACTAATGGGGGGATCGAACACTGAAGCTTTCTTT.

J is TRBJ2-7 and V is TRBV6-5, with D maybe TRBD1 (6 bases). The length of the CDR3 is 15 residues. Between the trimmed V and J ends, which lost 6 bases and 0 bases, there was a span of 15 bases. In germline, CDR1 is MNHEY, CDR2 SVGAGI. The CDR3 spells CASRVARGSSYEQYF. The CDR3 DNA sequence: TGTGCCAGCAGGGTCGCCAGGGGATCCTCCTACGAGCAGTACTTC.

V usage is TRBV5-6 and J usage is TRBJ2-2; 12 nucleotides match TRBD1. The CDR3 is 17 residues long. With V trimmed by 3 bases and J by 6 bases, 9 bases remained unmatched. Looked up from germline, CDR1 is SGHDT and CDR2 is YYEEEE. CDR3 sequence (DNA): TGTGCCAGCAGCTCCTCGAACCGGGACAGGGGGCCCGGGGAGCTGTTTTTT. It yields the protein CASSSSNRDRGPGELFF. The entire variable domain, with the rest obtained from reference TRBV5-6 and TRBJ2-2, is as follows: DAGVTQSPTHLIKTRGQQVTLRCSPKSGHDTVSWYQQALGQGPQFIFQYYEEEERQRGNFPDRFSGHQFPNYSSELNVNALLLGDSALYLCASSSSNRDRGPGELFFGEGSRLTVL.

The rearrangement uses TRBV6-1 and TRBJ2-5, with 8 bases identical to TRBD2. CDR3 length: 16 residues. Germline V gene data show CDR1 as MNHNS and CDR2 as SASEGT. V lost 2 bases, J lost 2 bases, and 7 bases stayed unmatched. For the CDR3, the DNA is TGTGCCAGCAGTGAATATCTTGGCGGGGGGCAAGAGACCCAGTACTTC. Its protein product is CASSEYLGGGQETQYF.

The CDR3 nucleotides read TGTGCCAGCAGCACCCAGGGGGGACCCCTCCACTTT. As protein: CASSTQGGPLHF. V gene TRBV9 combines with J gene TRBJ1-6; 7 bases are shared with TRBD1. CDR3 size: 12 residues. Germline V gene sequence: CDR1 SGDLS, CDR2 YYNGEE. Losses at the gene ends were 4 bases for V and 12 bases for J; bases not matched to a gene: 4.

V and J are TRBV5-1 and TRBJ1-6; 8 nucleotides align to TRBD1. This CDR3 has 14 amino acids. The trim removed 2 bases at V and 8 bases at J, leaving 3 bases unmatched. Germline V lookup: CDR1 SGHRS, CDR2 YFSETQ. The CDR3 spells CASSFGQGDSPLHF. CDR3 sequence (DNA): TGCGCCAGCAGCTTCGGACAGGGAGATTCACCCCTCCACTTT.

The CDR3 sequence is CASSLARGGVFQETQYF. CDR3 bases: TGTGCCAGCAGCTTAGCGCGAGGGGGTGTCTTCCAAGAGACCCAGTACTTC. The chain is built from TRBV7-9 and TRBJ2-5; a weak D match, TRBD1 (6 bases). Trimming cost V 0 bases and J 1 base, with 15 bases left between them. Germline V gives CDR1 SEHNR, CDR2 FQNEAQ (reference sequence). This CDR3 has 17 residues.

This clone was picked up one time. The chain is built from TRBV18 and TRBJ2-7; D unresolved. The length of the CDR3 is 13 residues. The germline V gene encodes CDR1 KGHSH and CDR2 LQKENI. Trimming took 5 bases from V and 0 from J, leaving 8 bases between them. CDR3 region: CASSYGSSYEQYF. The DNA of the CDR3 is TGTGCCAGCTCATACGGTAGCTCCTACGAGCAGTACTTC.

This chain connects TRBV7-9 to TRBJ2-5; D is ambiguous. The V end lost 3 bases, the J end lost 4 bases, and 3 bases lay between the germline ends. This CDR3 spans 11 amino acids. Germline values: CDR1 SEHNR, CDR2 FQNEAQ (reference sequence). CDR3 sequence reads: CASSFGETQYF. The DNA of the CDR3 is TGTGCCAGCAGCTTCGGAGAGACCCAGTACTTC.

This chain links TRBV10-2 with TRBJ1-3, with D unclear. This CDR3 region has 13 residues. V was pared by 10 bases and J by 0 bases, with 10 bases between. Germline values: CDR1 WSHSY, CDR2 SAAADI. Here the CDR3 reads CATIPNSGNTIYF. The CDR3 DNA follows: TGCGCCACAATCCCCAACTCTGGAAACACCATATATTTT.

This clone came up a few times. The CDR3 reads CASSQSSGTGGLGEKLFF. The CDR3 DNA sequence: TGCGCCAGCAGTCAATCCTCCGGGACAGGGGGTCTTGGCGAAAAACTGTTTTTT. The chain combines TRBV23-1 with TRBJ1-4; 11 bases map to TRBD1. TRBV23-1 is identified as an open reading frame with a role that is uncertain. The CDR3 length is 18 residues. The trim removed 0 bases at V and 8 bases at J, leaving 11 bases unmatched.

The J gene is TRBJ1-1, the V gene TRBV12-3 or TRBV12-4; D remains ambiguous. Trimming left V 6 bases short and J 7 bases short, with 12 bases between. This CDR3 region has 12 residues. The CDR3 protein is CASSLFGFEAFF. CDR3 DNA sequence: TGTGCCAGCAGCCTATTCGGTTTTGAAGCTTTCTTT.

This clone was counted only a few times. The chain is built from TRBV7-6 and TRBJ1-1; TRBD1 might be the D (6 bases). This CDR3 has 13 residues. With 3 bases removed from V and 2 bases from J, the gap between germline ends came to 7 bases. The germline gives CDR1 SGHVS, CDR2 FNYEAQ. Here the CDR3 reads CASSFRGNTEAFF. CDR3 DNA: TGTGCCAGCAGCTTCAGGGGTAACACTGAAGCTTTCTTT.

This chain connects TRBV2 to TRBJ2-6, with a tentative D call TRBD1 (5 bases). Trimming removed 7 bases from V and 0 bases from J, with 13 bases in between. The CDR3 spans 16 residues. From germline, CDR1 is SNHLY and CDR2 FYNNEI. CDR3 loop: CASMIIGDSGANVLTF. CDR3 DNA: TGTGCCAGCATGATCATAGGGGACTCTGGGGCCAACGTCCTGACTTTC.

The genes are TRBV19 and TRBJ1-1, with a weak D call TRBD1 (5 bases). Trimming shortened V by 6 bases and J by 3 bases, and 8 bases separated the two germline ends. This CDR3 comprises 12 residues. The germline V gene has CDR1 LNHDA and CDR2 SQIVND (reference sequence). CDR3 loop: CASRRGDTEAFF. CDR3 DNA sequence: TGTGCCAGTAGAAGGGGTGACACTGAAGCTTTCTTT.

V and J are TRBV5-5 and TRBJ2-7; 7 bases fit TRBD2. Per germline, CDR1 SGHKS and CDR2 YYEKEE (reference sequence). The V and J ends lost 3 bases and 5 bases, in that order; junction bases with no gene match: 8. This CDR3 spans 14 amino acids. The CDR3 loop is CASSYREVVDEQYF. As DNA, the CDR3 is TGTGCCAGCAGCTACCGGGAGGTGGTGGACGAGCAGTACTTC.